The T cell receptor (beta chain) under discussion was sequenced for a study of blood T cell repertoires in COVID-19. Study details: Samples came from the United States, Italy and Spain, spanning acute and convalescent COVID-19. PBMCs, B-cell-depleted T cells, or T cells provided the cDNA or gDNA that made up the material.

Germline loops: CDR1 SGHNT, CDR2 YENEEA. This CDR3 has 14 residues. V lost 3 bases, J lost 1 base, and 8 bases lay in between. Under the authors' procedure: Reference gene primers were amplified, and this amplification served to estimate nucleated cell counts. Produced via immunoSEQ multiplex PCR; TCRdb's table is partial and in-frame only. Clone size and the V and J calls come from that table; the DNA yielded D and trimming. The profile shows about 140,000 clones, 76% of them singletons. The sample comprised peripheral blood. The receptor was isolated from an elderly woman with active or convalescent COVID-19. The J gene is TRBJ2-3, the V gene TRBV11-3, with D perhaps matching TRBD1 (6 bases). The CDR3: CASSFTGRTDTQYF. The CDR3 region has the DNA TGTGCCAGCAGCTTTACAGGGCGCACAGATACGCAGTATTTT.